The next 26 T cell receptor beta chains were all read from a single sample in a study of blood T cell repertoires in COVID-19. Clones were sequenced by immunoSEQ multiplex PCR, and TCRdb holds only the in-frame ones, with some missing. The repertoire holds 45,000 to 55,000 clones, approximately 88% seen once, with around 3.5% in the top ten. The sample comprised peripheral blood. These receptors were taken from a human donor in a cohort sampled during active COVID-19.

The CDR3 region is CASSLELRIGELFF. In DNA, the CDR3 is TGCGCCAGCAGCTTGGAGCTGCGGATCGGGGAGCTGTTTTTT. The rearrangement uses TRBV5-1 and TRBJ2-2; no clear D gene. Trimming took 0 bases from V and 7 from J, leaving 10 bases between them. Germline-derived CDR1 and CDR2 are SGHRS and YFSETQ. The CDR3 has 14 amino acids.

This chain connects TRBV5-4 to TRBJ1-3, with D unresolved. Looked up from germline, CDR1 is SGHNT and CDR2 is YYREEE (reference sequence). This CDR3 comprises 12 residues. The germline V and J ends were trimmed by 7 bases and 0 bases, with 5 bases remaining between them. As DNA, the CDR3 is TGTGCCAGCCACAGCTCTGGAAACACCATATATTTT. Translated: CASHSSGNTIYF.

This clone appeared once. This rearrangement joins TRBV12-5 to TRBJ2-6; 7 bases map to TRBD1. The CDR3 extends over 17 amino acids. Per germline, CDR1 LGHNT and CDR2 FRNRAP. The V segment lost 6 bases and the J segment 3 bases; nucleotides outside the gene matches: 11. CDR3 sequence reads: CASGETGSEFGANVLTF. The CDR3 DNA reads TGTGCTAGTGGGGAGACAGGGTCGGAATTTGGGGCCAACGTCCTGACTTTC.

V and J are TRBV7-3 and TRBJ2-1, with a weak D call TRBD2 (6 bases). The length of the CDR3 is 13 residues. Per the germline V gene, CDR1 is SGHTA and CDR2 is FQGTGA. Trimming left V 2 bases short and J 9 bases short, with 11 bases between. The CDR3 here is CASSLLRGSEQFF. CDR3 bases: TGTGCCAGCAGCTTATTACGGGGGAGTGAGCAGTTCTTC.

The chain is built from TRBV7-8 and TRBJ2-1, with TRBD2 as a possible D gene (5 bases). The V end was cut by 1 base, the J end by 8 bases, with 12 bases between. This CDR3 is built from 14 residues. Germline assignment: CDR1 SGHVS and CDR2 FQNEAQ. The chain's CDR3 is CASSLGGRVYEQFF. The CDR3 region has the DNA TGTGCCAGCAGCTTAGGAGGGCGGGTTTATGAGCAGTTCTTC.

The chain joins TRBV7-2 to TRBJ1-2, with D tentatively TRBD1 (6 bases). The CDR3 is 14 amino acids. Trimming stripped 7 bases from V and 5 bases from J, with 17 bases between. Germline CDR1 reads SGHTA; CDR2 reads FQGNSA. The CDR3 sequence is CASNTHREGYGYTF. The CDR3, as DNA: TGTGCCAGCAACACACACAGGGAGGGGTATGGCTACACCTTC.

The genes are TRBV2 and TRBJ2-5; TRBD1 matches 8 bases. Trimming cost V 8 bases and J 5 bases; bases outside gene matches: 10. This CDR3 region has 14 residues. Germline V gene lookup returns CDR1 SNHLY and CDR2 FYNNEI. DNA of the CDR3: TGTGCCAGCTCTCCTACTACAGGGGGGGAGACCCAGTACTTC. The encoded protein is CASSPTTGGETQYF.

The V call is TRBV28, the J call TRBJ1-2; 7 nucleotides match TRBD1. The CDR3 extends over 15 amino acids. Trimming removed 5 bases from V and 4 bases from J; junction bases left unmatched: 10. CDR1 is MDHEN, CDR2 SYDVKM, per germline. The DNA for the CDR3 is TGTGCCAGCAGTGAATCCCAGGGGGTCGTCTATGGCTACACCTTC. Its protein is CASSESQGVVYGYTF.

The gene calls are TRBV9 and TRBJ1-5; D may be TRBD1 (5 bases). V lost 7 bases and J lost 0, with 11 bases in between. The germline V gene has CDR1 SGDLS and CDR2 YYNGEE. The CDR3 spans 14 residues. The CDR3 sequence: CASFRALSNQPQHF. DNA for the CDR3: TGTGCCAGCTTCAGGGCCCTTAGCAATCAGCCCCAGCATTTT.

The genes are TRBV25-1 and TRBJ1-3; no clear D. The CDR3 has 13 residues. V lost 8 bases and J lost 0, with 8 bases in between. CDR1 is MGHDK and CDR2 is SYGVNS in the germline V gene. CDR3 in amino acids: CASAFGSGNTIYF. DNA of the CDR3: TGTGCCAGCGCGTTCGGCTCTGGAAACACCATATATTTT.

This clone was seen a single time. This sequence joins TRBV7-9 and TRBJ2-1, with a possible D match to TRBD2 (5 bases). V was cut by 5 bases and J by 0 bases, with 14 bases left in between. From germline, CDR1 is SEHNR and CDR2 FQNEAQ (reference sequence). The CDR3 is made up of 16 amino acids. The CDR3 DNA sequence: TGTGCCAGCAGCGATCGGAGGAGTTCCTCCTACAATGAGCAGTTCTTC. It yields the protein CASSDRRSSSYNEQFF.

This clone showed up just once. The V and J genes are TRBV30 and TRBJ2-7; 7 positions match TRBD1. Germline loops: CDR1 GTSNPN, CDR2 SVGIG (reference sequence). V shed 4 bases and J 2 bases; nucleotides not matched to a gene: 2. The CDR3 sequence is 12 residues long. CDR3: CAWTRGTYEQYF. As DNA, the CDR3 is TGTGCCTGGACCAGGGGGACCTACGAGCAGTACTTC.

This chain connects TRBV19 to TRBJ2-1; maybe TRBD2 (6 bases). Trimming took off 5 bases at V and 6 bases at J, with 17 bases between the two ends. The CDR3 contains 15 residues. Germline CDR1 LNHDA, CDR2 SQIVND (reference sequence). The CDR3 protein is CASSLTSYSTNEQFF. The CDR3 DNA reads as TGTGCCAGTAGTCTTACTAGCTACAGTACCAATGAGCAGTTCTTC.

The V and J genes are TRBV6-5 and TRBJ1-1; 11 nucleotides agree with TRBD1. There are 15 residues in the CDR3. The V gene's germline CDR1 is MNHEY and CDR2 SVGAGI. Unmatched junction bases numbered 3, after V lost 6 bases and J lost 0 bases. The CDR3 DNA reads TGTGCCAGCAGCAAGGACAGGGGGCTGAACACTGAAGCTTTCTTT. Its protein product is CASSKDRGLNTEAFF.

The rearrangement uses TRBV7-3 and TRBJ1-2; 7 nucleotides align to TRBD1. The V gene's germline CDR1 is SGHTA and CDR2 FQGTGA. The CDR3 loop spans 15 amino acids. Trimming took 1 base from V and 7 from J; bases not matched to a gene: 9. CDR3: CASSLSPGRGIGYTF. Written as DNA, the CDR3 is TGTGCCAGCAGCTTAAGTCCGGGCAGGGGGATTGGCTACACCTTC.

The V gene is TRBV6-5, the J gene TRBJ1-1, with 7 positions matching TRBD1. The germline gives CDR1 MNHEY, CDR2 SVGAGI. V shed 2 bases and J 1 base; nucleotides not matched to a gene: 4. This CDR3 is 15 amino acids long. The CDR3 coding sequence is TGTGCCAGCAGTTACAGGGGACAGAGGAACACTGAAGCTTTCTTT. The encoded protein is CASSYRGQRNTEAFF.

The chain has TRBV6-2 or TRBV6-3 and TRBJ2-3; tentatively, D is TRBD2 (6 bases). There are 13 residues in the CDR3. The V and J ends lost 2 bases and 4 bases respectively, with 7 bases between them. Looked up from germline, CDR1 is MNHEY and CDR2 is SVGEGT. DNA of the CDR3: TGTGCCAGCAGTTACGGAGGGCCAGATACGCAGTATTTT. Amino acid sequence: CASSYGGPDTQYF.

DNA of the CDR3: TGTGCCAGCAGCTCCGGGGGGCACCTACCCGCCAGCTCCTATAATTCACCCCTCCACTTT. It codes for CASSSGGHLPASSYNSPLHF. This chain links TRBV21-1 with TRBJ1-6. TRBV21-1 is noted as a pseudogene. This CDR3 comprises 20 residues.

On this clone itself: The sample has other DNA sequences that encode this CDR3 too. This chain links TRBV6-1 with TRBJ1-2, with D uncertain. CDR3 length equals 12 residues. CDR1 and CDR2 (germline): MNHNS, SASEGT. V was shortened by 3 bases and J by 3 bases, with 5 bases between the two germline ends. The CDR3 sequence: CASSEPDYGYTF. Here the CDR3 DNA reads TGTGCCAGCAGTGAGCCAGACTATGGCTACACCTTC.

This CDR3 is CASRDIGTSEKLFF. As DNA, the CDR3 is TGTGCCAGCAGGGACATCGGGACATCTGAAAAACTGTTTTTT. This sequence joins TRBV21-1 and TRBJ1-4; the table's D call TRBD1 went unverified against the DNA. TRBV21-1 is noted as a pseudogene. The CDR3 is made up of 14 amino acids.

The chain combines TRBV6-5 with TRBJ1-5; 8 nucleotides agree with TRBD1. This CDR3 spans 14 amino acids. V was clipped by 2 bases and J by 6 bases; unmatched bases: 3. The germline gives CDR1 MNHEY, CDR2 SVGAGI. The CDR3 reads CASSYGQGGQPQHF. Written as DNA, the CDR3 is TGTGCCAGCAGTTACGGACAGGGCGGTCAGCCCCAGCATTTT.

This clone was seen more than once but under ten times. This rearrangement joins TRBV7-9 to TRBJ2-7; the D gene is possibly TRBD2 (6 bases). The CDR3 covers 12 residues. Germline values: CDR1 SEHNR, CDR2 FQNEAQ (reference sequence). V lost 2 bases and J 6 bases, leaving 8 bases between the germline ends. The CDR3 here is CASSLTGVEQYF. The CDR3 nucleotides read TGTGCCAGCAGCTTAACGGGGGTCGAGCAGTACTTC.

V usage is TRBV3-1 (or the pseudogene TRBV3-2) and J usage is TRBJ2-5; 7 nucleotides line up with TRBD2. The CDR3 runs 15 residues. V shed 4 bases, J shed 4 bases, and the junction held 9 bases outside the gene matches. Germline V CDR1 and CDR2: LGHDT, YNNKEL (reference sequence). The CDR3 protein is CASSPPRGVGETQYF. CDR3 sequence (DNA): TGTGCCAGCAGCCCCCCTCGGGGGGTCGGAGAGACCCAGTACTTC.

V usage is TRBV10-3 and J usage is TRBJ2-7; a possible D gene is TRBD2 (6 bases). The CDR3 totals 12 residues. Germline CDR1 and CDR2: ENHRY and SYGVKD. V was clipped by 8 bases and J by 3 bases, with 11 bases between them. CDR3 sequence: CAIGRDFYEQYF. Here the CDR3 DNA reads TGTGCCATCGGACGGGACTTCTACGAGCAGTACTTC.

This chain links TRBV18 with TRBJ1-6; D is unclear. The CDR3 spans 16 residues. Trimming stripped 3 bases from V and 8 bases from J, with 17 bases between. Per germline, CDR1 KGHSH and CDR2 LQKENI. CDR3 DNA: TGTGCCAGCTCACCCCGGAGGGTTTCGGGAGATTCACCCCTCCACTTT. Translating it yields CASSPRRVSGDSPLHF.

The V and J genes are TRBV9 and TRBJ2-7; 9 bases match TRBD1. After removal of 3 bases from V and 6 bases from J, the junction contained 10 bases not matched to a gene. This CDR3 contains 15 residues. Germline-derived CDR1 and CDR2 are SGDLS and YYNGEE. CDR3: CASSAIGQGTAEQYF. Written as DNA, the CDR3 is TGTGCCAGCAGCGCAATCGGACAGGGGACTGCCGAGCAGTACTTC.